This T cell receptor beta chain was recorded in a study of T-cell memory formation after mild COVID-19 (dated by TCRdb to about 2021). In the study overall: TCR sequence clusters from the two donors were largely donor specific. Two young, previously healthy adult volunteers, one female and one male, were included in the cohort. In a couple of donors, T-cell clones that expanded and contracted after mild COVID-19 were tracked by sequencing TCRalpha and TCRbeta repertoires over time.

Instrument on record: Illumina NovaSeq 6000. Using 5'RACE with constant-segment primers, TCRalpha and TCRbeta cDNA libraries were constructed, with sample barcodes and unique molecular identifiers added in the process. Trizol reagent was used to extract RNA from every sample. The libraries were amplified in two PCR steps, and the second step added a second sample barcode and Illumina TruSeq adapters. Sequencing of libraries was performed on an Illumina NovaSeq with 2 x 150 bp paired-end reads. From the authors' description of their analysis: The reads were demultiplexed and collapsed into UMI-guided consensus sequences using migec v1.2.7. With mixcr v2.1.11, UMI consensuses were aligned to TRA and TRB V and J templates and assembled into clonotypes. A clonotype was counted as expanded or contracted only if both edgeR and NoisET called the change significant, with noise models trained on biological replicates. For edgeR calls, the cutoffs were a false discovery rate-adjusted p below 0.01 and a log2 fold-change threshold of 1. As an exploratory analysis of dynamics, max-normalized trajectories of the 1000 most abundant clonotypes were examined with PCA combined with hierarchical clustering. Each responding clone was given a CD4 or CD8 phenotype based on the CD4+ and CD8+ repertoires, which had been sequenced separately. TCRdb trimmed public reads at Q25 via fastp, called clones via MiXCR and kept in-frame beta chains. CDR3 protein duplicates are merged, each entry listing the most common genes and DNA. The V and J calls, along with clone size, are taken from TCRdb and not from the paper's own processing. This sample gives 300,000 to 400,000 distinct CDR3 sequences in total; more than 15% of them show up just once. The ten largest clones take up 20% to 25% of the sample.

According to the germline V gene (reference sequence), CDR1 reads LGHDT and CDR2 reads YNNKEL. Its CDR3 holds 14 amino acids, cysteine through phenylalanine. Solely the CDR3 DNA is kept, with 42 bases framed from the first base. V and J lose 4 bases and 5 bases, and a span of 14 bases separates them. Notes on this clonotype: Its antigen target is currently unknown. No much larger clonotype is one base removed from it; base qualities were not supplied.

Summary of the overall study and its limitations: SARS-CoV-2 specificity of the second-wave clones peaking on day 37 was not confirmed. Only two mild cases were covered in the study, and larger cohorts including severe cases with pre-infection samples were considered necessary. Contracting CD4+ clones appeared mostly in the CM and EM memory subsets, whereas CD8+ clones were enriched in EMRA. The detection of some responding clones in pre-infection memory suggests that pre-existing cross-reactive memory T cells joined the SARS-CoV-2 response. Clones contracting from day 15 to 85 had balanced CD4/CD8 phenotypes, while a second wave expanding from day 15 to 37 was biased towards CD4+.

Ficoll-Paque density gradient centrifugation was used to isolate PBMCs. The sequence derives from a young man who had mild COVID-19 (a few samples of this study predate the infection). The sample titles of this study are shuffled in the database, so cell type and time point are left out; the donor was told from shared clones. Sequencing input: PBMCs or a T cell subset sorted from them (not recorded which). The chain was built from TRBV3-1 and TRBJ1-2; the best D guess is TRBD1, with 6 bases matching. The bases read TGTGCCAGCAGCCCAAACAGGGTTTGGTATGGCTACACCTTC. This translates into CASSPNRVWYGYTF. The full variable domain, completed from the reference TRBV3-1 and TRBJ1-2 proteins outside the CDR3, reads DTAVSQTPKYLVTQMGNDKSIKCEQNLGHDTMYWYKQDSKKFLKIMFSYNNKELIINETVPNRFSPKSPDKAHLNLHINSLELGDSAVYFCASSPNRVWYGYTFGSGTRLTVV.